Listed below are T cell receptor beta chains from one sample, sequenced in a study of blood T cells in healthy people across ages. TCRdb reanalysed the 5' RACE reads using MiXCR and keeps one entry per CDR3 protein. Counted here are about 730,000 distinct CDR3 sequences, roughly two fifths occurring once; the ten biggest clones make up 20% to 25%. Sequenced material: blood. These receptors all come from a woman aged 60-75 years in good health. The CDR3 runs from the conserved cysteine through the conserved F or W. A D gene is named only where the DNA matches it firmly. Where a row states a size, it is once, few, many or the class of an expanded clone; other rows omit it.

v_call	clone_size	d_call	j_call	cdr3_aa	cdr3_nt
TRBV7-2	NA	NA	TRBJ1-4	CASSPGLSNEKLFF	TGTGCCAGCAGTCCGGGACTGAGTAATGAAAAACTGTTTTTT
TRBV12-5	NA	TRBD2	TRBJ2-3	CASGFSGGLTDTQYF	TGTGCTAGTGGCTTTAGCGGGGGCCTCACAGATACGCAGTATTTT
TRBV2	few	TRBD2	TRBJ2-7	CASSGLAGVPGEQYF	TGTGCCAGCAGTGGGTTAGCGGGAGTCCCTGGAGAGCAGTACTTC
TRBV7-9	NA	NA	TRBJ2-7	CASSSSSDRTSYEQYF	TGTGCCAGCAGCTCGTCGAGCGACCGTACTTCCTACGAGCAGTACTTC
TRBV20-1	NA	NA	TRBJ1-5	CSASSGGRDRPQHF	TGCAGTGCTAGTTCCGGGGGCCGAGATAGGCCCCAGCATTTT
TRBV12-3/TRBV12-4	NA	TRBD2	TRBJ2-7	CASSFSASGVYEQYF	TGTGCCAGCAGTTTTTCGGCTAGCGGGGTTTACGAGCAGTACTTC
TRBV25-1	many	NA	TRBJ2-7	CASSEYGRMGEQYF	TGTGCCAGCAGTGAATATGGCAGGATGGGGGAGCAGTACTTC
TRBV19	few	NA	TRBJ2-7	CASSSTGLAAYEQYF	TGTGCCAGTAGTTCCACGGGGCTAGCAGCCTACGAGCAGTACTTC
TRBV20-1	once	TRBD2	TRBJ2-3	CSARAASGRNTDTQYF	TGCAGTGCTAGAGCCGCTAGCGGGAGGAACACAGATACGCAGTATTTT
TRBV30	NA	NA	TRBJ2-1	CAWSVREQFF	TGTGCCTGGAGTGTACGTGAGCAGTTCTTC
TRBV6-5	NA	NA	TRBJ2-3	CASSYSASGTDTQYF	TGTGCCAGCAGTTACTCTGCTAGCGGCACAGATACGCAGTATTTT
TRBV30	few	TRBD1	TRBJ2-3	CAWSDGQGSADTQYF	TGTGCCTGGAGTGACGGACAGGGATCCGCAGATACGCAGTATTTT
TRBV6-5	NA	TRBD1	TRBJ1-1	CASSYQGASTEAFF	TGTGCCAGCAGTTACCAGGGGGCTAGCACTGAAGCTTTCTTT
TRBV11-2	NA	NA	TRBJ2-5	CASSVSIQETQYF	TGTGCCAGCAGCGTATCTATCCAAGAGACCCAGTACTTC
TRBV29-1	NA	NA	TRBJ2-1	CSGGVARVGSYNEQFF	TGCAGCGGGGGGGTCGCCAGGGTAGGGTCATACAATGAGCAGTTCTTC
TRBV7-9	NA	NA	TRBJ2-5	CASSALGGTQYF	TGTGCCAGCAGCGCCCTGGGGGGGACCCAGTACTTC
TRBV7-2	NA	NA	TRBJ2-5	CANSLTLLSTQYF	TGTGCCAACAGCTTAACACTACTATCGACCCAGTACTTC
TRBV20-1	NA	NA	TRBJ2-7	CSASRGSHYEQYF	TGCAGTGCTAGTAGGGGCTCCCACTACGAGCAGTACTTC
TRBV24-1	NA	TRBD2	TRBJ2-2	CATSAPGGYTGGLFF	TGTGCCACCAGTGCTCCCGGGGGGTACACCGGGGGGCTGTTTTTT
TRBV3-1	NA	TRBD1	TRBJ2-7	CASTLRTGKDEQYF	TGTGCCAGCACTCTTCGGACAGGGAAGGACGAGCAGTACTTC
TRBV12-3/TRBV12-4	NA	NA	TRBJ1-1	CASTQVGRRGAFF	TGTGCCAGCACCCAAGTGGGACGTCGAGGAGCTTTCTTT
TRBV12-3/TRBV12-4	NA	NA	TRBJ2-3	CASTFPPSTDTQYF	TGTGCCAGCACTTTCCCCCCAAGCACAGATACGCAGTATTTT
TRBV12-3/TRBV12-4	few	NA	TRBJ1-5	CASSLGSRRQPQHF	TGTGCCAGCAGTTTAGGGAGCCGGAGACAGCCCCAGCATTTT
TRBV5-6	few	NA	TRBJ2-5	CASSVRDKETQYF	TGTGCCAGCAGCGTACGGGATAAAGAGACCCAGTACTTC
TRBV12-3/TRBV12-4	NA	NA	TRBJ2-1	CASSLGSSHNEQFF	TGTGCCAGCAGTTTAGGCTCTAGCCACAATGAGCAGTTCTTC
TRBV28	NA	NA	TRBJ2-3	CASSLWTEAQYF	TGTGCCAGCAGTTTGTGGACCGAGGCGCAGTATTTT
TRBV9	few	TRBD2	TRBJ2-3	CASSVGSSGITDTQYF	TGTGCCAGCAGCGTAGGGTCTAGCGGGATCACAGATACGCAGTATTTT
TRBV27	NA	NA	TRBJ2-7	CASRQGLQIHEQYF	TGTGCCAGCAGGCAGGGTTTACAAATCCACGAGCAGTACTTC
TRBV5-1	NA	TRBD1	TRBJ1-5	CASSPDRADQPQHF	TGCGCCAGCAGCCCGGACAGGGCGGATCAGCCCCAGCATTTT
TRBV20-1	many	NA	TRBJ2-5	CSASRLSGAVETQYF	TGCAGTGCTAGCCGTCTGTCTGGGGCGGTGGAGACCCAGTACTTC
TRBV3-1	few	NA	TRBJ1-6	CASSLGNGDSPLHF	TGTGCCAGCAGCCTTGGGAATGGCGATTCACCCCTCCACTTT